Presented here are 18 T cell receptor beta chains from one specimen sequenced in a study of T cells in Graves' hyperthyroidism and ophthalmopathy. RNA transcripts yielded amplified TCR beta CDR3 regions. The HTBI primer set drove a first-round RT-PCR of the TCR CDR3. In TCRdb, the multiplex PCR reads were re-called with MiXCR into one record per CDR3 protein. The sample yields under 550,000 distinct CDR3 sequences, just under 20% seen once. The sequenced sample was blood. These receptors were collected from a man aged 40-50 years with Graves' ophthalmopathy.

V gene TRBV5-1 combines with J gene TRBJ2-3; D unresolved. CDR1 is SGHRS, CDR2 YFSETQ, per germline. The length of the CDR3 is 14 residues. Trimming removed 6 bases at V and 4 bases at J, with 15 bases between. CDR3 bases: TGCGCCAGCACCCTGGGTGGGGTCTCAGATACGCAGTATTTT. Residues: CASTLGGVSDTQYF.

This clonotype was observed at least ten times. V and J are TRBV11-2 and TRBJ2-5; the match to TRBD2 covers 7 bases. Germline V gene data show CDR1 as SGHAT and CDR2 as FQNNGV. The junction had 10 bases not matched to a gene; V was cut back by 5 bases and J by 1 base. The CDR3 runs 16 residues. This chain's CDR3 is CASSPRRAGPQETQYF. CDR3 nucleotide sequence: TGTGCCAGCAGCCCTCGCCGAGCGGGGCCCCAAGAGACCCAGTACTTC.

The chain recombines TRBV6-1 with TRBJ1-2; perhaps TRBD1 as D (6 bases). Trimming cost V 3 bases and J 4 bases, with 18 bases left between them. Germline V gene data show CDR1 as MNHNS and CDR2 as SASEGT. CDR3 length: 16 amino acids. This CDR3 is CASSEGPGTTIYGYTF. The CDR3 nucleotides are TGTGCCAGCAGTGAGGGTCCCGGGACAACCATCTATGGCTACACCTTC.

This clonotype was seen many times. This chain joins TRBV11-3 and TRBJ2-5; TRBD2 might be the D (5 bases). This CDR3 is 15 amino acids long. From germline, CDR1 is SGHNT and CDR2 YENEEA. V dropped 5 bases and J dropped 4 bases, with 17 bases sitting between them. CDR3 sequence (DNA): TGTGCCAGCAGCCCGCCCGGGGTAGGGCCAGAGACCCAGTACTTC. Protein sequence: CASSPPGVGPETQYF.

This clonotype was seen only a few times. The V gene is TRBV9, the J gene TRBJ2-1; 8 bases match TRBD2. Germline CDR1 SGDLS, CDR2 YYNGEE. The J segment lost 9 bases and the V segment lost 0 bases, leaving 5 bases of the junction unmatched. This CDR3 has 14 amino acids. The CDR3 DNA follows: TGTGCCAGCAGCGTAGATAGCGGGATAAGTGAGCAGTTCTTC. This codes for CASSVDSGISEQFF.

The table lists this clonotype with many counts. Written as DNA, the CDR3 is TGTGCCAGCAGACTAGCGGGCTTAAGCTCCTACGAGCAGTACTTC. Encoded protein: CASRLAGLSSYEQYF. The chain has TRBV7-2 and TRBJ2-7; the match to TRBD2 covers 9 bases. Germline values: CDR1 SGHTA, CDR2 FQGNSA. The V and J ends lost 6 bases and 0 bases, in that order; junction bases with no gene match: 6. The CDR3 covers 15 residues. Combining the CDR3 with reference TRBV7-2 and TRBJ2-7 gives the whole variable domain GAGVSQSPSNKVTEKGKDVELRCDPISGHTALYWYRQSLGQGLEFLIYFQGNSAPDKSGLPSDRFSAERTGGSVSTLTIQRTQQEDSAVYLCASRLAGLSSYEQYFGPGTRLTVT.

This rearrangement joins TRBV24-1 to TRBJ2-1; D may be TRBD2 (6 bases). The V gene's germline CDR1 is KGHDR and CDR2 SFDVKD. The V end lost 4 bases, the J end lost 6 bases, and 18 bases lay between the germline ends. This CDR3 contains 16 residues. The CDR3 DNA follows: TGTGCCACCAGTGACTCTACGCTAGCGAGATTCAATGAGCAGTTCTTC. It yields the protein CATSDSTLARFNEQFF.

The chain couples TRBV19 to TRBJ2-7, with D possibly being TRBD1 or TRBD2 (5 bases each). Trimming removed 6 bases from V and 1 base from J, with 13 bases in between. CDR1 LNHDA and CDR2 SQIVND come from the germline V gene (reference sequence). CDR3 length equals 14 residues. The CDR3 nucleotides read TGTGCCAGTAGGCCATGGGACGGATCCTACGAGCAGTACTTC. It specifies CASRPWDGSYEQYF.

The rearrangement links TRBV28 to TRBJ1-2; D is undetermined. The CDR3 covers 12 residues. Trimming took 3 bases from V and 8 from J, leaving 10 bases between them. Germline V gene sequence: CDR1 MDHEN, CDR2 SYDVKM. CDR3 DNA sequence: TGTGCCAGCAGTTTTCAAGTGTCCGGCTACACCTTC. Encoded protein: CASSFQVSGYTF.

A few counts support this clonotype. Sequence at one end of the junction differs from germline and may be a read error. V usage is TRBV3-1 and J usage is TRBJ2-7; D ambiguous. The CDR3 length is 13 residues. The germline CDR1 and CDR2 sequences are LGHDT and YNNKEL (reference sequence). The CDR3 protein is CASRQGSQAEQYF. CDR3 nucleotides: TGTGCCAGCAGGCAAGGGTCCCAGGCCGAGCAGTACTTC.

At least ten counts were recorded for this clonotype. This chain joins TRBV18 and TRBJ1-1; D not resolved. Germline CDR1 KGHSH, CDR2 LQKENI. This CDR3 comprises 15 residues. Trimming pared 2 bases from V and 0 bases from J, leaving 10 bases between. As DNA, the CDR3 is TGTGCCAGCTCACCAGATTACAGACTGAACACTGAAGCTTTCTTT. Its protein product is CASSPDYRLNTEAFF. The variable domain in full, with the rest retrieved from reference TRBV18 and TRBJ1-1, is NAGVMQNPRHLVRRRGQEARLRCSPMKGHSHVYWYRQLPEEGLKFMVYLQKENIIDESGMPKERFSAEFPKEGPSILRIQQVVRGDSAAYFCASSPDYRLNTEAFFGQGTRLTVV.

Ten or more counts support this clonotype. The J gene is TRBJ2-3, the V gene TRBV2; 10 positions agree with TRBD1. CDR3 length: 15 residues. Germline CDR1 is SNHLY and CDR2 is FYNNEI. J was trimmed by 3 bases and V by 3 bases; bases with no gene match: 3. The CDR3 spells CASSDRQGATDTQYF. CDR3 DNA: TGTGCCAGCAGTGATCGACAGGGGGCAACAGATACGCAGTATTTT.

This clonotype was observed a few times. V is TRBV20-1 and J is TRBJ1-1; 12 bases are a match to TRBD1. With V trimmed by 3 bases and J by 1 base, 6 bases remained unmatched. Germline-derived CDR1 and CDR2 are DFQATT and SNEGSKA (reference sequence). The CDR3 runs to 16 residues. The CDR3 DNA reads TGCAGTGCTAGGGGACAGGGGGCGCAGCAGAACACTGAAGCTTTCTTT. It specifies CSARGQGAQQNTEAFF.

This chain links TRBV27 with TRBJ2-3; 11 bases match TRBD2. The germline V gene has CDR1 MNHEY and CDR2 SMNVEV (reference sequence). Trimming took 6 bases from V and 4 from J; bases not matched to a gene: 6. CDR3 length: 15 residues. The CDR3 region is CASRDRLAGSDTQYF. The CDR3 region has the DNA TGTGCCAGCAGGGACCGACTAGCGGGGTCAGATACGCAGTATTTT.

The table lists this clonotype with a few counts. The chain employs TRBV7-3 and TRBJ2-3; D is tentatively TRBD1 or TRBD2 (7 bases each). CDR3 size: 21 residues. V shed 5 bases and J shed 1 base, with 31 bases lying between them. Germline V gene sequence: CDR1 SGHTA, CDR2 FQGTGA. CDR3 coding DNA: TGTGCCAGCAGCCAGAATCAGGGGGGGAGCCGGATCTTGGGGGGCACAGATACGCAGTATTTT. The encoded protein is CASSQNQGGSRILGGTDTQYF.

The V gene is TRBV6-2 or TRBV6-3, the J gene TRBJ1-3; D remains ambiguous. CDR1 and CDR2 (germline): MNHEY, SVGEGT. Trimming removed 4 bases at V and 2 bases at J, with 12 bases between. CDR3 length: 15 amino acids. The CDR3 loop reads CASSSTAGTGNTIYF. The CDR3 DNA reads TGTGCCAGCAGTTCCACAGCGGGTACTGGAAACACCATATATTTT.

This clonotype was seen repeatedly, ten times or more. As DNA, the CDR3 is TGTGCCAGCAGCCGGTTCGGGAGTAGGCATGGAGATACGCAGTATTTT. Translated, it gives CASSRFGSRHGDTQYF. The J gene is TRBJ2-3, the V gene TRBV3-1; TRBD2 might be the D (6 bases). From germline, CDR1 is LGHDT and CDR2 YNNKEL (reference sequence). V was cut by 4 bases and J by 5 bases, with 19 bases left in between. The CDR3 runs to 16 residues.

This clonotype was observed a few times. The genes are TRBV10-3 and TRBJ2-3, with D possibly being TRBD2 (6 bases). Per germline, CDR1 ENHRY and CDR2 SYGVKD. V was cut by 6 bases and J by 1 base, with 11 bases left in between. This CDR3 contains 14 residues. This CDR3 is CAIRREARTDTQYF. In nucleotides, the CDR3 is TGTGCCATCAGGAGGGAGGCTCGCACAGATACGCAGTATTTT.